A selection of T cell receptor beta chains follows, all from one sample in a study of control samples from healthy donors and cancer patients. Sequencing was performed with immunoSEQ multiplex PCR; in TCRdb, only in-frame clones are kept and a portion is missing. The sample carries fewer than 90,000 clones, 84% recorded once. The specimen sequenced was blood. These receptors all come from a middle-aged man in good health. CDR3s include the opening cysteine and the closing phenylalanine or tryptophan. The D gene is left open where the match is weak. Not all rows give a size; the values are once, few, many and, for expanded clones, a class.

clone size: NA; J gene: TRBJ2-1; V gene: TRBV3-1/TRBV3-2; D gene: NA; CDR3 DNA: TGTGCCAGCAGCCAAGGCCTAGTCTCCTACAATGAGCAGTTCTTC; CDR3 protein: CASSQGLVSYNEQFF
clone size: NA; J gene: TRBJ2-7; V gene: TRBV4-1; D gene: NA; CDR3 DNA: TGCGCCAGCAGCCAAGCGGGGGCAGGGGCCTACGAGCAGTACTTC; CDR3 protein: CASSQAGAGAYEQYF
clone size: NA; J gene: TRBJ2-1; V gene: TRBV7-2; D gene: NA; CDR3 DNA: TGTGCCAGCAGCCCAATCCAAAGGAGCTCCTACAATGAGCAGTTCTTC; CDR3 protein: CASSPIQRSSYNEQFF
clone size: NA; J gene: TRBJ2-1; V gene: TRBV7-9; D gene: NA; CDR3 DNA: TGTGCCAGCTTTCAACCTGGGGGGCTAGCCCATGAGCAGTTCTTC; CDR3 protein: CASFQPGGLAHEQFF
clone size: NA; J gene: TRBJ2-3; V gene: TRBV7-2; D gene: TRBD2; CDR3 DNA: TGTGCCAGCAGCTGGGGACTAGAAAACACAGATACGCAGTATTTT; CDR3 protein: CASSWGLENTDTQYF
clone size: NA; J gene: TRBJ1-1; V gene: TRBV10-3; D gene: NA; CDR3 DNA: TGTGCCATCAGTGAGAGGACTGAAGCTTTCTTT; CDR3 protein: CAISERTEAFF
clone size: NA; J gene: TRBJ1-1; V gene: TRBV7-2; D gene: NA; CDR3 DNA: TGTGCCAGCAGCCTAGGGCGATTCCAAGGGCAAACTTTCTTT; CDR3 protein: CASSLGRFQGQTFF
clone size: NA; J gene: TRBJ1-3; V gene: TRBV4-2; D gene: NA; CDR3 DNA: TGTGCCAGCAGCCAAGACGGAGCAGGAAACACCATATATTTT; CDR3 protein: CASSQDGAGNTIYF
clone size: once; J gene: TRBJ2-4; V gene: TRBV29-1; D gene: NA; CDR3 DNA: TGCAGCGTTGTTGTTCCTGGGAGAAGCATTCAGTACTTC; CDR3 protein: CSVVVPGRSIQYF
clone size: NA; J gene: TRBJ1-1; V gene: TRBV14; D gene: NA; CDR3 DNA: TGTGCCAGCAGCCCGGGGAAATTAGGAGGTACTGAAGCTTTCTTT; CDR3 protein: CASSPGKLGGTEAFF
clone size: once; J gene: TRBJ2-7; V gene: TRBV28; D gene: NA; CDR3 DNA: TGTGCCAGCAGTTTTTCCAGGGTCAACGAGCAGTACTTC; CDR3 protein: CASSFSRVNEQYF
clone size: NA; J gene: TRBJ1-1; V gene: TRBV6-5; D gene: NA; CDR3 DNA: TGTGCCAGCAGGAATTGGGGGTCTGAGACTGAAGCTTTCTTT; CDR3 protein: CASRNWGSETEAFF
clone size: NA; J gene: TRBJ1-2; V gene: TRBV28; D gene: NA; CDR3 DNA: TGTGCCAGCAGTTTGGCAGAACTCTATGGCTACACCTTC; CDR3 protein: CASSLAELYGYTF
clone size: NA; J gene: TRBJ1-5; V gene: TRBV18; D gene: TRBD1; CDR3 DNA: TGTGCCAGCTCACCCTACCCCCAGACAGGGAACGATCAGCCCCAGCATTTT; CDR3 protein: CASSPYPQTGNDQPQHF
clone size: once; J gene: TRBJ2-3; V gene: TRBV10-3; D gene: TRBD2; CDR3 DNA: TGTGCCATCTGGACTAGCGGGATGGACACAGATACGCAGTATTTT; CDR3 protein: CAIWTSGMDTDTQYF
clone size: NA; J gene: TRBJ1-3; V gene: TRBV10-3; D gene: NA; CDR3 DNA: TGTGCCAGCGGCAGCTACAGCTCTGGAAACACCATATATTTT; CDR3 protein: CASGSYSSGNTIYF
clone size: NA; J gene: TRBJ2-7; V gene: TRBV25-1; D gene: TRBD1; CDR3 DNA: TGTGCCAGCAGTGAAGGGGACAGGGCCTACGAGCAGTACTTC; CDR3 protein: CASSEGDRAYEQYF
clone size: NA; J gene: TRBJ2-1; V gene: TRBV6-5; D gene: TRBD2; CDR3 DNA: TGTGCCAGCAGGGAGCGGGGGCAGCAGTTCTTC; CDR3 protein: CASRERGQQFF
clone size: NA; J gene: TRBJ2-7; V gene: TRBV6-5; D gene: NA; CDR3 DNA: TGTGCCAGCAGGCAGGGGGGTTACGAGCAGTACTTC; CDR3 protein: CASRQGGYEQYF
clone size: NA; J gene: TRBJ2-4; V gene: TRBV9; D gene: TRBD1; CDR3 DNA: TGTGCCAGCAGCGTAAACGTACAGGGGATTAGCATTCAGTACTTC; CDR3 protein: CASSVNVQGISIQYF
clone size: NA; J gene: TRBJ2-1; V gene: TRBV7-2; D gene: NA; CDR3 DNA: TGTGCCAGCAGCGTGTCCATGAGCTCCTACAATGAGCAGTTCTTC; CDR3 protein: CASSVSMSSYNEQFF
clone size: NA; J gene: TRBJ1-2; V gene: TRBV28; D gene: NA; CDR3 DNA: TGTGCCAGCAGTTCCCTTAGTAGGATAGCTAACTATGGCTACACCTTC; CDR3 protein: CASSSLSRIANYGYTF
clone size: NA; J gene: TRBJ2-4; V gene: TRBV7-9; D gene: NA; CDR3 DNA: TGTGCCAGCTCGCCAGGGCTAGCCAAAAACATTCAGTACTTC; CDR3 protein: CASSPGLAKNIQYF